This T cell receptor beta chain was identified during a study of blood T cell repertoires in COVID-19. Looking at the study overall: COVID-19 samples, acute and convalescent, were from the United States, Italy and Spain. The cDNA or gDNA used as material had been derived from T cells, B-cell-depleted T cells, or PBMCs.

Deletions cut 7 bases from V and 5 bases from J, with 6 bases between. The CDR3 consists of 11 residues. Germline lookup yields CDR1 MGHRA and CDR2 YSYEKL. Study processing details: Estimation of nucleated cell counts relied on the amplification of reference gene primers. TCRdb keeps only in-frame clones here, not all; method: immunoSEQ multiplex PCR. For V, J and clone size, that table is used; D and trimming come from the DNA. The repertoire includes a few hundred thousand clones, approximately 85% of them detected once, and more than 4.5% sits in the top ten. Sequencing was done on a sample of peripheral blood. The clonotype comes from a man in his fifties or sixties with active or convalescent COVID-19. The gene calls are TRBV4-1 and TRBJ2-1; no definite D call. The CDR3 DNA sequence: TGCGCCAGCAACAGTAACAATGAGCAGTTCTTC. The encoded protein is CASNSNNEQFF.